The present entry profiles one T cell receptor beta chain with its context. These data come from a study of cytomegalovirus exposure and HLA in healthy donors. The PCR made use of 60 Vbeta and 13 Jbeta primers. Method: immunoSEQ multiplex PCR; TCRdb's copy keeps in-frame clones and lacks some. The listing records approximately 210,000 clones. Trimming took off 4 bases at V and 4 bases at J, with 12 bases between the two ends. Germline assignment: CDR1 MGHRA and CDR2 YSYEKL. The CDR3 loop spans 14 amino acids. The sample taken for sequencing was PBMCs. This clonotype originated in a woman in her twenties or thirties in good health and CMV-seropositive. V and J are TRBV4-1 and TRBJ2-3; tentatively, D is TRBD2 (5 bases). DNA for the CDR3: TGCGCCAGCAGCCGGCAGGAGGCCGCAGATACGCAGTATTTT. This sequence encodes CASSRQEAADTQYF.